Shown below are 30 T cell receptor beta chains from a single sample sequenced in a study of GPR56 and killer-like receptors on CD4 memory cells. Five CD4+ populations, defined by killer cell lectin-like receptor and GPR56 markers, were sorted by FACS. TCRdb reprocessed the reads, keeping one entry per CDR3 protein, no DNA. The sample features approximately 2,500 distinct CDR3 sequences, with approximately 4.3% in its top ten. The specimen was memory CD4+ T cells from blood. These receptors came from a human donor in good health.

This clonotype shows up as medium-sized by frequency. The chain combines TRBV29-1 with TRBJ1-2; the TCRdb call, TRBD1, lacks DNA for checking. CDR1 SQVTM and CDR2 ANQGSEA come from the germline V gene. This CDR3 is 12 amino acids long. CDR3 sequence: CSGLDSSYGYTF.

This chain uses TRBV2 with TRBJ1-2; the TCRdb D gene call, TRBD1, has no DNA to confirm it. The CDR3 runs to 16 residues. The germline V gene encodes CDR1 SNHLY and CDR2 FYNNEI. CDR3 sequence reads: CASSVSGTGSNYGYTF.

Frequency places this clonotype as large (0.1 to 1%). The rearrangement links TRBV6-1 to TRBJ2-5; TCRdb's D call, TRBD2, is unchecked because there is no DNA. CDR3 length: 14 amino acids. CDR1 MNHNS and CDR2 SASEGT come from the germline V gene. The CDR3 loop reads CASSPLAGGETQYF.

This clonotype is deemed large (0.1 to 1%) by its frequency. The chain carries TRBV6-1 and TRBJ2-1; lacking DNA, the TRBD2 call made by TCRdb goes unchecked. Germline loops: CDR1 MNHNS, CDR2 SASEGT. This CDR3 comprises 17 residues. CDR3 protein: CASSTTSGGAYVNEQFF.

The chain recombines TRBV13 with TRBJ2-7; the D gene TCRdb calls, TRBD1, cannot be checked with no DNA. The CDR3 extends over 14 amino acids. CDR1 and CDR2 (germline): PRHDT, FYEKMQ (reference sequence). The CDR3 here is CASSLRGRGAEQYF.

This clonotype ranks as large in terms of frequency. The chain's CDR3 is CAWSGPRGYNEQFF. The chain is built from TRBV30 and TRBJ2-1. This CDR3 is built from 14 residues. Germline V CDR1 and CDR2: GTSNPN, SVGIG (reference sequence). Variable domain in full (rest from reference TRBV30 and TRBJ2-1): SQTIHQWPATLVQPVGSPLSLECTVEGTSNPNLYWYRQAAGRGLQLLFYSVGIGQISSEVPQNLSASRPQDRQFILSSKKLLLSDSGFYLCAWSGPRGYNEQFFGPGTRLTVL.

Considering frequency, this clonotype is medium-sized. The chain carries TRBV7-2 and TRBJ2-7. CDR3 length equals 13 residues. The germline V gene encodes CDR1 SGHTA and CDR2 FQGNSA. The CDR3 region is CASSLETSYEQYF.

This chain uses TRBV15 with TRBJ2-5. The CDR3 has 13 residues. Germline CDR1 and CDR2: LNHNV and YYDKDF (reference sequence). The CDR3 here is CATSRDREETQYF. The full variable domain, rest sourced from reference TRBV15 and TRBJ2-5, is DAMVIQNPRYQVTQFGKPVTLSCSQTLNHNVMYWYQQKSSQAPKLLFHYYDKDFNNEADTPDNFQSRRPNTSFCFLDIRSPGLGDTAMYLCATSRDREETQYFGPGTRLLVL.

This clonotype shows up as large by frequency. The CDR3 sequence is CASSEREFSGNTIYF. This chain connects TRBV6-1 to TRBJ1-3. This CDR3 has 15 residues. Germline V gene lookup returns CDR1 MNHNS and CDR2 SASEGT.

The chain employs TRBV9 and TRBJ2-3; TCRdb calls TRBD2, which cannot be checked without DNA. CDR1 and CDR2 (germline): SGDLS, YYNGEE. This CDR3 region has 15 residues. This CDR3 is CASSLSGGAPDTQYF.

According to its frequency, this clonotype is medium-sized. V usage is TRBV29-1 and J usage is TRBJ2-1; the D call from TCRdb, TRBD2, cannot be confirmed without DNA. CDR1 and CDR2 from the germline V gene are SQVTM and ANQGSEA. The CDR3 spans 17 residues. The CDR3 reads CSAESASGGPFYNEQFF.

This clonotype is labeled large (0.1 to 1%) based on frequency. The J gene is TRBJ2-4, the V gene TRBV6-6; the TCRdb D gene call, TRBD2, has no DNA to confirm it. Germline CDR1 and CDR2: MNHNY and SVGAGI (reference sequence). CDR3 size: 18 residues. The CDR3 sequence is CASRRTGPGLRDKNIQYF.

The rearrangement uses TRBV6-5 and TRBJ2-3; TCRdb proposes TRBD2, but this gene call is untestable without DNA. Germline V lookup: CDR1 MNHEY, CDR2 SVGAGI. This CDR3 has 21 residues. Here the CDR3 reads CASSYRALWRGGLPSTDTQYF.

CDR3 protein: CSASGGAEETQYF. The J gene is TRBJ2-5, the V gene TRBV20-1; lacking DNA, the TRBD2 call made by TCRdb goes unchecked. The germline CDR1 and CDR2 sequences are DFQATT and SNEGSKA (reference sequence). This CDR3 has 13 amino acids.

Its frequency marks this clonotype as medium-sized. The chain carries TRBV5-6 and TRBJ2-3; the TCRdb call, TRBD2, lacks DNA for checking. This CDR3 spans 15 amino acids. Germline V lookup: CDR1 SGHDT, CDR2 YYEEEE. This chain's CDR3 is CASSRTSGGADTQYF.

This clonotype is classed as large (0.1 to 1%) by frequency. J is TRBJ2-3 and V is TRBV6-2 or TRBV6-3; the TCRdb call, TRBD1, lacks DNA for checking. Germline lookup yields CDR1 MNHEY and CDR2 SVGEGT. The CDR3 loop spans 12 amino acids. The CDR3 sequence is CASSSGTGNAYF.

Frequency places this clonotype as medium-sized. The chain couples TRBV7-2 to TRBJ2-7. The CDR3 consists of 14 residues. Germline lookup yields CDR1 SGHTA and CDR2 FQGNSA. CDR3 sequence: CASTSNRASYEQYF. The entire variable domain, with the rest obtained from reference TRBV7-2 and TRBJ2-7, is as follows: GAGVSQSPSNKVTEKGKDVELRCDPISGHTALYWYRQSLGQGLEFLIYFQGNSAPDKSGLPSDRFSAERTGGSVSTLTIQRTQQEDSAVYLCASTSNRASYEQYFGPGTRLTVT.

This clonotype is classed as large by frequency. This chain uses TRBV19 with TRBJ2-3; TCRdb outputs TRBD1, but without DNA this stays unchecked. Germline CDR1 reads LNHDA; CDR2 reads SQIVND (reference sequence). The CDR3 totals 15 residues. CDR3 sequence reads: CASRGVGGKIDTQYF.

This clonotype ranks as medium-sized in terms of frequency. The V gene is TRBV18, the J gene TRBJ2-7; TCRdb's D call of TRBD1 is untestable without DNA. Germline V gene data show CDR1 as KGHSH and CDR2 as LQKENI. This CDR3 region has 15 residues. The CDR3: CASSPSRTGGDEQYF. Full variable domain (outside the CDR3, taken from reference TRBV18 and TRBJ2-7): NAGVMQNPRHLVRRRGQEARLRCSPMKGHSHVYWYRQLPEEGLKFMVYLQKENIIDESGMPKERFSAEFPKEGPSILRIQQVVRGDSAAYFCASSPSRTGGDEQYFGPGTRLTVT.

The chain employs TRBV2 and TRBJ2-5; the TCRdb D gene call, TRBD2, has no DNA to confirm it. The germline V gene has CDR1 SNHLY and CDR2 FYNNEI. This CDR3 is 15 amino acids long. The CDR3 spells CASKERGAYQETQYF.

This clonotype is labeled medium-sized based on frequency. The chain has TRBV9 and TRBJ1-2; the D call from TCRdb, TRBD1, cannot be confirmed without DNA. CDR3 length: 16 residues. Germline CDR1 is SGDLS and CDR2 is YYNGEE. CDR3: CASSVGVIWGGGEGTF.

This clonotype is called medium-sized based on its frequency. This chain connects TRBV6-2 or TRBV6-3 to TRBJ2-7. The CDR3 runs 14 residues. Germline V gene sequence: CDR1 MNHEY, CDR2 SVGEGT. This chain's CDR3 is CASSYTGISYEQYF.

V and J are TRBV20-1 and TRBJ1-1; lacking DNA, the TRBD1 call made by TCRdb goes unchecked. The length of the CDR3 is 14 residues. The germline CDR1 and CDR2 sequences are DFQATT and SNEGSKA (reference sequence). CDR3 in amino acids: CSARERQAGSEAFF.

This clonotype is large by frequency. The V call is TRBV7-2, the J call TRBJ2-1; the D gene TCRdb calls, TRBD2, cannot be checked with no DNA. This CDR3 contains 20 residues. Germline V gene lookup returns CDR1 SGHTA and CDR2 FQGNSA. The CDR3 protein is CASSYAAGLAGGWSYNEQFF.

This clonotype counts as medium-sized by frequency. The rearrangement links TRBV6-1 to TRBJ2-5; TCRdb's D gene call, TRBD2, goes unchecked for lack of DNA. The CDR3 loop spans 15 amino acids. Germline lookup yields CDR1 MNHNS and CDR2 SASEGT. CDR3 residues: CASSEGLAGGKTQYF.

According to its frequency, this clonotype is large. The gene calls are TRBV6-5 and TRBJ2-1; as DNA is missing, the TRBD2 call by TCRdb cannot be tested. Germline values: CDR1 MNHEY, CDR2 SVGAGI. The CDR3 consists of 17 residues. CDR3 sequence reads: CASTPTVVAGFYNEQFF.

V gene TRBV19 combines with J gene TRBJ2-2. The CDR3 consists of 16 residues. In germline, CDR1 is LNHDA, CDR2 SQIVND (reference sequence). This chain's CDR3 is CASSRTVQANTGELFF.

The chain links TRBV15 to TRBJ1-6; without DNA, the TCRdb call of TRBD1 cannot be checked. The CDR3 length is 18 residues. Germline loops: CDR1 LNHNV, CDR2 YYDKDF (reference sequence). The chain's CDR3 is CATSSWGQGRDPNSPLHF.

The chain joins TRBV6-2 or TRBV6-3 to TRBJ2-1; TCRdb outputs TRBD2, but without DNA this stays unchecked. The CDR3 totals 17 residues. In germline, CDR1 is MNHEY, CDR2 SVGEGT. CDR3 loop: CASSYGSGVRSYNEQFF.

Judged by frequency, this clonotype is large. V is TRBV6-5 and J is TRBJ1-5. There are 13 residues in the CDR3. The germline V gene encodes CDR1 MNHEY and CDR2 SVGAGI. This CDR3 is CASRARRSQPQHF.